Following are 9 T cell receptor beta chains from one sample sequenced in a study of CD8 T cells in seronegative destructive rheumatoid arthritis (dated by TCRdb to between 2020 and 2021). To prepare the library, the immunoSEQ multiplex PCR assay was applied. TCRdb retrieved this table from immuneACCESS and kept in-frame rearrangements only. Not all clones are present; in checked studies, unresolved V genes account for under half, and no reason is known for the remainder. The table for this sample lists 13,000 or so clones; about four fifths of them were counted only once. The ten largest make up roughly a quarter of the sample. The specimen was CD8+ T cells from blood. The receptors were sampled from a woman aged 30 to 49 with seronegative destructive rheumatoid arthritis.

This clone occurred a few times. The V call is TRBV4-1, the J call TRBJ2-5; TRBD2 might be the D (6 bases). CDR3 length: 14 amino acids. The V and J ends lost 0 bases and 5 bases respectively, with 10 bases between them. From germline, CDR1 is MGHRA and CDR2 YSYEKL. CDR3 sequence: CASSQDQSGETQYF. The CDR3 coding sequence is TGCGCCAGCAGCCAAGACCAAAGCGGGGAGACCCAGTACTTC.

The chain links TRBV6-1 to TRBJ2-2; the D gene is possibly TRBD1 (5 bases). Germline values: CDR1 MNHNS, CDR2 SASEGT. The CDR3 covers 13 residues. V was clipped by 3 bases and J by 3 bases, with 5 bases between them. The CDR3, as DNA: TGTGCCAGCAGTGACAGGGACACCGGGGAGCTGTTTTTT. Amino acids: CASSDRDTGELFF.

The CDR3 nucleotides read TGTGCCAGCAGTGAAATTACGGTTGGAAACACCATATATTTT. Translation: CASSEITVGNTIYF. The chain links TRBV6-1 to TRBJ1-3; D gene ambiguous. V was clipped by 2 bases and J by 3 bases, with 8 bases between them. The CDR3 has 14 amino acids. From germline, CDR1 is MNHNS and CDR2 SASEGT.

The genes are TRBV4-1 and TRBJ2-7, with TRBD2 as a possible D gene (6 bases). This CDR3 has 14 residues. V was clipped by 2 bases and J by 3 bases, with 11 bases between them. Germline V gene lookup returns CDR1 MGHRA and CDR2 YSYEKL. The CDR3 spells CASSQSDGGYEQYF. In DNA, the CDR3 is TGCGCCAGCAGCCAATCGGACGGGGGCTACGAGCAGTACTTC.

This clone came up a few times. The chain employs TRBV29-1 and TRBJ2-2, with 7 bases aligning to TRBD2. Germline CDR1 is SQVTM and CDR2 is ANQGSEA. V was pared by 6 bases and J by 4 bases, with 5 bases of the junction left unmatched. The CDR3 runs to 13 residues. The chain's CDR3 is CSVERGTTGELFF. The CDR3 DNA is TGCAGCGTGGAGCGGGGCACCACCGGGGAGCTGTTTTTT.

V usage is TRBV5-1 and J usage is TRBJ1-2, with 9 nucleotides matching TRBD1. Unmatched junction bases numbered 11, after V lost 4 bases and J lost 7 bases. The CDR3 totals 15 residues. CDR1 and CDR2 (germline): SGHRS, YFSETQ. The CDR3 region has the DNA TGCGCCAGCAGCGGCACAGGGGGCGTTGAGTCTGGCTACACCTTC. This encodes CASSGTGGVESGYTF.

The chain employs TRBV27 and TRBJ2-2; D remains ambiguous. V was trimmed by 6 bases and J by 5 bases, leaving 4 bases between them. Per germline, CDR1 MNHEY and CDR2 SMNVEV (reference sequence). There are 11 residues in the CDR3. CDR3 DNA sequence: TGTGCCAGCAGGAGAACCGGGGAGCTGTTTTTT. Protein product: CASRRTGELFF.

V usage is TRBV5-1 and J usage is TRBJ1-6, with 8 bases identical to TRBD1. The CDR3 totals 13 residues. The germline CDR1 and CDR2 sequences are SGHRS and YFSETQ. Trimming took 4 bases from V and 10 from J; bases not matched to a gene: 4. The CDR3 is CASSKDRESPLHF. DNA of the CDR3: TGCGCCAGCAGCAAGGACAGGGAATCACCCCTCCACTTT.

This clone is a singleton in its sample. The rearrangement joins TRBV15 to TRBJ1-2, with TRBD1 matching 8 bases. The germline V gene has CDR1 LNHNV and CDR2 YYDKDF (reference sequence). The junction had 15 bases not matched to a gene; V was cut back by 5 bases and J by 4 bases. This CDR3 contains 17 residues. The CDR3 reads CATSFIDRGGTGYGYTF. In DNA, the CDR3 is TGTGCCACCAGCTTTATTGACAGGGGTGGGACCGGCTATGGCTACACCTTC.